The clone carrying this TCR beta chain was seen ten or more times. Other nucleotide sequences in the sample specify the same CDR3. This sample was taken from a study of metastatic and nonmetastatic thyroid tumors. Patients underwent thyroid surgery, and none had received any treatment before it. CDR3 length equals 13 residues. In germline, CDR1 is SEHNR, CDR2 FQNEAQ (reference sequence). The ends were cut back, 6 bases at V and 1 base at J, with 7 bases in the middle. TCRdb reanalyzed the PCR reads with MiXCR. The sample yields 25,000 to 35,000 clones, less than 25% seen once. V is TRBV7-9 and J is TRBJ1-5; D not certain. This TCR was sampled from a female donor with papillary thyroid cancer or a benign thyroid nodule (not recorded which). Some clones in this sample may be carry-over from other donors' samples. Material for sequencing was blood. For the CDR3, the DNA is TGTGCCAGCAGTTCAGGAAGCAATCAGCCCCAGCATTTT. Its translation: CASSSGSNQPQHF.